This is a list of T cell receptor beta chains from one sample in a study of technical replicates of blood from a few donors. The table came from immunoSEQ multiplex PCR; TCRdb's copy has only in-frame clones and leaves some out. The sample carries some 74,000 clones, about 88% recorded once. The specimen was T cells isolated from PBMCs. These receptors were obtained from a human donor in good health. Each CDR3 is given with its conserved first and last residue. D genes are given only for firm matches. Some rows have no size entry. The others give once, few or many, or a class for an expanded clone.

cdr3_aa: CASSFLAGTDTQYF; clone_size: once; j_call: TRBJ2-3; d_call: TRBD2; cdr3_length: 14; v_call: TRBV28
cdr3_aa: CASSPGTSGSYEQYF; clone_size: NA; j_call: TRBJ2-7; d_call: TRBD2; cdr3_length: 15; v_call: TRBV6-5
cdr3_aa: CASSVYRAYEQYF; clone_size: NA; j_call: TRBJ2-7; d_call: NA; cdr3_length: 13; v_call: TRBV2
cdr3_aa: CASRASGANVLTF; clone_size: NA; j_call: TRBJ2-6; d_call: NA; cdr3_length: 13; v_call: TRBV5-4
cdr3_aa: CASSLVGQGAGDIQYF; clone_size: few; j_call: TRBJ2-4; d_call: TRBD1; cdr3_length: 16; v_call: TRBV28
cdr3_aa: CASTSNTEAFF; clone_size: NA; j_call: TRBJ1-1; d_call: NA; cdr3_length: 11; v_call: TRBV28
cdr3_aa: CAIKGQGHGYTF; clone_size: NA; j_call: TRBJ1-2; d_call: TRBD1; cdr3_length: 12; v_call: TRBV10-3
cdr3_aa: CASSGVEGGPYEQYF; clone_size: NA; j_call: TRBJ2-7; d_call: TRBD2; cdr3_length: 15; v_call: TRBV6-1
cdr3_aa: CASSPQGQSFGGELFF; clone_size: NA; j_call: TRBJ2-2; d_call: NA; cdr3_length: 16; v_call: TRBV18
cdr3_aa: CASSLEGSYTF; clone_size: NA; j_call: TRBJ1-2; d_call: NA; cdr3_length: 11; v_call: TRBV7-9
cdr3_aa: CASSTLAEPQETQYF; clone_size: NA; j_call: TRBJ2-5; d_call: TRBD2; cdr3_length: 15; v_call: TRBV19